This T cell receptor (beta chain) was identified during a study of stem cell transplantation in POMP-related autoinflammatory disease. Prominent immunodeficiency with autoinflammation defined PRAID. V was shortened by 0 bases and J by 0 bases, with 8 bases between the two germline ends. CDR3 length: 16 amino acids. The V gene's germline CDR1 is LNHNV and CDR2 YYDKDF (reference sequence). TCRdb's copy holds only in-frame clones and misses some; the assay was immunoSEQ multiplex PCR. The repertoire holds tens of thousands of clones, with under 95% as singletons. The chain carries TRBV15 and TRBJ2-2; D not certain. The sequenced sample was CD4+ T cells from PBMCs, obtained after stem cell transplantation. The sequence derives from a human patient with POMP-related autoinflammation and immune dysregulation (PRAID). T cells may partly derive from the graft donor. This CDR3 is CATSRDRAANTGELFF. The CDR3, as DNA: TGTGCCACCAGCAGAGATCGGGCGGCGAACACCGGGGAGCTGTTTTTT.